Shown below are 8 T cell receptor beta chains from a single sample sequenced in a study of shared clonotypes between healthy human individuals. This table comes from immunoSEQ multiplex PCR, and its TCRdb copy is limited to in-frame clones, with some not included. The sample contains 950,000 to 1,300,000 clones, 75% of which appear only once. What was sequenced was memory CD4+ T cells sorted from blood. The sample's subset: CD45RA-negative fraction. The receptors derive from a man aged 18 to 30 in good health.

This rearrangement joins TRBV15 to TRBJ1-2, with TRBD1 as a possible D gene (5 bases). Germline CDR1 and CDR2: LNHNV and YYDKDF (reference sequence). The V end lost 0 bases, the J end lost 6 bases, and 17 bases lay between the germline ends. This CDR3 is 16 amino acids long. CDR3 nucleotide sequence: TGTGCCACCAGCAGAGATGGGCCCTCGGGGGTGGATGGCTACACCTTC. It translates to CATSRDGPSGVDGYTF.

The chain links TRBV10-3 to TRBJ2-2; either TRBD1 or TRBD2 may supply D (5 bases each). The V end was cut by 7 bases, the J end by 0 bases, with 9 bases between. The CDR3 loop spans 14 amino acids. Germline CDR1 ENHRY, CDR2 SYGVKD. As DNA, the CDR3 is TGTGCCATCAAGGGGACCGCGAACACCGGGGAGCTGTTTTTT. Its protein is CAIKGTANTGELFF.

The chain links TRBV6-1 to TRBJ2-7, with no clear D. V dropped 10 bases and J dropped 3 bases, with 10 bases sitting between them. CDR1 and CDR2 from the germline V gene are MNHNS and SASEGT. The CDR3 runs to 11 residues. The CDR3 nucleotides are TGTGCCACCTCCCCCAGCTACGAGCAGTACTTC. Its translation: CATSPSYEQYF.

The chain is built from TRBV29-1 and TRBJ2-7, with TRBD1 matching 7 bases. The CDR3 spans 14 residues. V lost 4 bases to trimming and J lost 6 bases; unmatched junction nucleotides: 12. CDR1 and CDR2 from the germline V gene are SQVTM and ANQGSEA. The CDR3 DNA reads TGCAGCGTTGGGGCCAGACAGGGTATGAGCGAGCAGTACTTC. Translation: CSVGARQGMSEQYF.

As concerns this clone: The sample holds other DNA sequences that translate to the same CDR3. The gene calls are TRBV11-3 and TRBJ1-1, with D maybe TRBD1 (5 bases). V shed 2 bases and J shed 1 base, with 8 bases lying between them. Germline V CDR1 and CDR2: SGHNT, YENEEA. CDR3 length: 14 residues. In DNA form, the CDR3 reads TGTGCCAGCAGCTTACAGGGAGGGAACACTGAAGCTTTCTTT. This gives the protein CASSLQGGNTEAFF. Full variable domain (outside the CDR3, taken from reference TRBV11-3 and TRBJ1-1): EAGVVQSPRYKIIEKKQPVAFWCNPISGHNTLYWYLQNLGQGPELLIRYENEEAVDDSQLPKDRFSAERLKGVDSTLKIQPAELGDSAVYLCASSLQGGNTEAFFGQGTRLTVV.

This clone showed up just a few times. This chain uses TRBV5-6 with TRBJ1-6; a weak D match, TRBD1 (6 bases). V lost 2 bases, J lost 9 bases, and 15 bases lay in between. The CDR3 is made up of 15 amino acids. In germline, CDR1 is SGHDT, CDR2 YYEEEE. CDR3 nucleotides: TGTGCCAGCAGCTTCCCCGGACAGATGGGTTCACCCCTCCACTTT. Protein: CASSFPGQMGSPLHF.

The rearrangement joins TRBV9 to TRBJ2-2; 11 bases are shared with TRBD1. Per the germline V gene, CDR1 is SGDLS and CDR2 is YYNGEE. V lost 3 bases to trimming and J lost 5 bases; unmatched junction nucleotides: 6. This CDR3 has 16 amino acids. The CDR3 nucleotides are TGTGCCAGCAGCGCTGGGACAGGGGGAATGACCGGGGAGCTGTTTTTT. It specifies CASSAGTGGMTGELFF.

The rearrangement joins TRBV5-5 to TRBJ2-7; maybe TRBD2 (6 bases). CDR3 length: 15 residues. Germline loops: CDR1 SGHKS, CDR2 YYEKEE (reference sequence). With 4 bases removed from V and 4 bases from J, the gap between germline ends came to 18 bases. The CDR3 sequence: CASSGRDGGPYEQYF. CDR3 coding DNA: TGTGCCAGCAGCGGAAGGGACGGGGGACCTTACGAGCAGTACTTC.